This entry lists 9 T cell receptor beta chains sequenced from one sample in a study of blood T cells in healthy people across ages. The second PCR ran about 6 to 11 cycles with a sample-barcoded 5' primer and J-beta primers. TCRdb called the 5' RACE reads again in MiXCR, with one record for every CDR3 protein. The repertoire holds over a million distinct CDR3 sequences, with 40% to 55% as singletons. Sequenced input: blood. The receptors originated from a woman between 55 and 75 years old in good health.

This clonotype occurred once. The genes are TRBV7-2 and TRBJ2-1; 10 bases fit TRBD2. TRBJ2-7 matches the DNA end more closely, so the J call is doubtful. This CDR3 comprises 20 residues. CDR1 is SGHTA, CDR2 FQGNSA, per germline. The CDR3 region has the DNA TGTGCCAGCAGCCCCCGGCGGACTAGCGGAACGATGAGCTCCTACAATGAGCAGTACTTC. This encodes CASSPRRTSGTMSSYNEQYF.

This clonotype was observed a few times. The V gene is TRBV7-6, the J gene TRBJ2-1; no clear D. CDR3 length: 14 residues. Trimming pared 0 bases from V and 6 bases from J, leaving 9 bases between. The germline V gene encodes CDR1 SGHVS and CDR2 FNYEAQ. The CDR3 coding sequence is TGTGCCAGCAGCTTAGCGATAGGTATCAATGAGCAGTTCTTC. It translates to CASSLAIGINEQFF.

The chain recombines TRBV6-1 with TRBJ2-7; TRBD2 agrees at 7 bases. CDR3 length equals 14 residues. The germline gives CDR1 MNHNS, CDR2 SASEGT. V gave up 1 base and J gave up 0 bases; unmatched junction bases: 0. The CDR3 spells CASSEGTSSYEQYF. DNA of the CDR3: TGTGCCAGCAGTGAAGGGACTAGCTCCTACGAGCAGTACTTC.

There are a few counts of this clonotype. For the CDR3, the DNA is TGCAGTGCTAGAGATTCGGTCAGGGCGTACGAGCAGTACTTC. The encoded protein is CSARDSVRAYEQYF. V is TRBV20-1 and J is TRBJ2-7; D might be TRBD1 (5 bases). The CDR3 runs to 14 residues. Germline values: CDR1 DFQATT, CDR2 SNEGSKA (reference sequence). V was cut by 0 bases and J by 4 bases, with 13 bases left in between.

The CDR3 region is CASSSWDGYNEQYF. The DNA of the CDR3 is TGTGCCAGCAGTTCCTGGGACGGATACAATGAGCAGTACTTC. The chain has TRBV6-5 and TRBJ2-7; D assignment may be TRBD1 or TRBD2 (5 bases each). CDR1 and CDR2 from the germline V gene are MNHEY and SVGAGI. V was cut by 4 bases and J by 7 bases, with 17 bases left in between. There are 14 residues in the CDR3.

The V call is TRBV10-3, the J call TRBJ1-2, with D unresolved. This CDR3 comprises 12 residues. Looked up from germline, CDR1 is ENHRY and CDR2 is SYGVKD. Trimming stripped 0 bases from V and 7 bases from J, with 6 bases between. CDR3 residues: CAISESGRGYTF. CDR3 DNA: TGTGCCATCAGTGAGTCAGGGCGTGGCTACACCTTC.

This clonotype was observed at least ten times. The chain links TRBV5-6 to TRBJ2-3; no firm D call. Deletions cut 0 bases from V and 0 bases from J, with 8 bases between. The CDR3 loop spans 15 amino acids. CDR1 SGHDT and CDR2 YYEEEE come from the germline V gene. The CDR3 is CASSLGPRSTDTQYF. Written as DNA, the CDR3 is TGTGCCAGCAGCTTGGGGCCGCGGAGCACAGATACGCAGTATTTT.

This sequence joins TRBV20-1 and TRBJ2-1; D is unclear. CDR3 length equals 15 residues. CDR1 is DFQATT and CDR2 is SNEGSKA in the germline V gene (reference sequence). Deletions cut 0 bases from V and 6 bases from J, with 15 bases between. The CDR3 DNA follows: TGCAGTGCTAGAGATGGGAAGGTCTGGGGCAATGAGCAGTTCTTC. It yields the protein CSARDGKVWGNEQFF.

This chain connects TRBV25-1 to TRBJ1-6, with D possibly being TRBD1 (5 bases). This CDR3 spans 15 amino acids. Germline-derived CDR1 and CDR2 are MGHDK and SYGVNS. Deletions cut 6 bases from V and 9 bases from J, with 18 bases between. The CDR3 DNA reads as TGTGCCAGCAGAGGGGAAACAGGCACCGGTTCACCCCTCCACTTT. The encoded protein is CASRGETGTGSPLHF.